This T cell receptor beta chain was sequenced for a study of blood T cells in healthy people across ages. Study-wide context: About one barcoded TCR beta cDNA was captured per two T cells.

Then a second PCR, running about 6 to 11 cycles, was carried out with a sample-barcoded 5' primer and a J-beta primer mix. TCRdb passed the 5' RACE reads through MiXCR, listing each CDR3 protein once. The table lists hundreds of thousands of distinct CDR3 sequences, more than 50% of them singletons. Study-wide results and limits: A roughly linear fall in TCR beta diversity per million T cells was seen with increasing age. Naive CD4+ cells and diversity were both higher in long-lived donors than in aged donors.

For this clonotype: Its antigen is not known.

This CDR3 has 17 residues. Unmatched junction bases numbered 7, after V lost 0 bases and J lost 5 bases. Germline V gene sequence: CDR1 DFQATT, CDR2 SNEGSKA (reference sequence). Total RNA was extracted at no less than 5 micrograms per sample. The receptor was isolated from a middle-aged man in good health. The genes are TRBV20-1 and TRBJ2-3; 14 nucleotides match TRBD2. The sequencing input was blood. The CDR3 loop reads CSARDPGLAGDLDTQYF. DNA of the CDR3: TGCAGTGCTAGAGACCCGGGACTAGCGGGGGATCTAGATACGCAGTATTTT.